The rows below give T cell receptor beta chains drawn from one sample of a study of blood T cell repertoires in COVID-19. The protocol was immunoSEQ multiplex PCR, while the TCRdb copy is restricted to in-frame clones and leaves out a portion. The repertoire holds a few hundred thousand clones, with around nine tenths as singletons. Sequenced input: peripheral blood. These receptors were taken from a man aged 25 to 40 with acute or convalescent COVID-19. Both conserved end residues are part of each CDR3. The D gene is left open where the match is weak.

TRBV15 TRBD1 CATSRGGQLIEAFF
TRBV24-1 . CATSEIGTSSYNEQFF
TRBV25-1 TRBD2 CASSEYKLAGGVREQYF
TRBV6-5 TRBD1 CASRLGTGVNTIYF
TRBV5-1 TRBD1 CASSLQGTGSGNTIYF
TRBV5-1 TRBD1 CASSLTGVNSPLHF
TRBV2 . CASSDYLGARGYTF
TRBV29-1 TRBD1 CSVDVNLGGDYTF
TRBV6-6 TRBD1 CASSYLTGGALYF
TRBV27 . CASSLAGSSYNEQFF